A selection of T cell receptor beta chains follows, all from one sample in a study of blood T cell repertoires in COVID-19. The repertoire was sequenced with immunoSEQ multiplex PCR; TCRdb's copy has only in-frame clones and lacks some. Of 150,000 to 200,000 clones in the sample, about 83% were seen once. Sequenced: peripheral blood. Every receptor here comes from a woman aged 70-85 years with COVID-19, enrolled during active disease. Both conserved end residues are part of each CDR3. A D gene is named only where the DNA matches it firmly. The size entry is marked missing in some rows and otherwise reads once, few, many or a size class.

CASSPKQGRQPQHF,TGTGCCAGCAGTCCTAAACAGGGAAGGCAGCCCCAGCATTTT,.,TRBV28,.,TRBJ1-5
CASSSTPGQGIDGYTF,TGTGCCAGCAGCTCCACCCCGGGACAGGGGATCGACGGCTACACCTTC,TRBD1,TRBV7-3,.,TRBJ1-2
CASSLDRGNGYTF,TGTGCCAGCAGCCTGGACAGGGGAAACGGCTACACCTTC,TRBD1,TRBV4-2,few,TRBJ1-2
CASSFFSLGAPGELFF,TGTGCCAGCAGCTTTTTTTCTCTGGGCGCGCCCGGGGAGCTGTTTTTT,.,TRBV5-6,.,TRBJ2-2
CASSLNEHSNQPQHF,TGTGCCAGCAGTTTGAATGAGCATAGCAATCAGCCCCAGCATTTT,.,TRBV28,.,TRBJ1-5
CASSSQGSSGYEQYF,TGTGCCAGCAGTTCCCAGGGGTCGTCGGGCTACGAGCAGTACTTC,.,TRBV6-6,.,TRBJ2-7
CASRQTGMLGTEAFF,TGTGCCAGCAGGCAAACAGGGATGCTTGGCACTGAAGCTTTCTTT,.,TRBV7-3,.,TRBJ1-1
CASSLELAPHNEQFF,TGTGCCAGCAGCTTAGAGCTAGCCCCACACAATGAGCAGTTCTTC,.,TRBV11-1,.,TRBJ2-1
CASSRVATNEKLFF,TGTGCCAGCAGCCGGGTAGCAACTAATGAAAAACTGTTTTTT,.,TRBV9,.,TRBJ1-4
CASSLSGQGVREQYF,TGTGCCAGCAGTTTATCTGGGCAGGGGGTAAGGGAGCAGTACTTC,TRBD1,TRBV27,.,TRBJ2-7
CASRSKGAENQPQHF,TGTGCCAGCAGGTCGAAGGGGGCGGAAAATCAGCCCCAGCATTTT,TRBD1,TRBV27,.,TRBJ1-5
CASSLTQGSGNTIYF,TGTGCCAGCAGCTTAACCCAGGGCTCTGGAAACACCATATATTTT,.,TRBV7-9,.,TRBJ1-3
CASSEQIYYEQYF,TGTGCCAGCAGTGAACAGATTTACTACGAGCAGTACTTC,.,TRBV2,.,TRBJ2-7
CASSPGLRQLKQFF,TGCGCCAGCAGCCCAGGACTAAGGCAGTTGAAGCAGTTCTTC,.,TRBV5-1,.,TRBJ2-1
CASSAGVYGYTF,TGTGCCAGTAGTGCCGGGGTTTATGGCTACACCTTC,.,TRBV19,.,TRBJ1-2
CASSSSPGLDGTGELFF,TGTGCCAGCAGCTCTTCACCGGGACTCGACGGAACCGGGGAGCTGTTTTTT,.,TRBV5-5,.,TRBJ2-2
CASSYGGTNIQYF,TGTGCCAGCTCATACGGGGGGACTAACATTCAGTACTTC,TRBD2,TRBV18,.,TRBJ2-4
CASSQLSTDTQYF,TGTGCCAGCAGTCAACTGAGCACAGATACGCAGTATTTT,.,TRBV27,.,TRBJ2-3
CAWSVRRDNEQFF,TGTGCCTGGAGTGTTCGGAGAGACAATGAGCAGTTCTTC,.,TRBV30,once,TRBJ2-1
CASSLRTIGAFF,TGTGCCAGCAGTCTCCGGACAATCGGAGCTTTCTTT,.,TRBV28,.,TRBJ1-1
CASSLGDPARGPQHF,TGTGCCAGCAGTTTAGGTGATCCGGCTCGAGGGCCCCAGCATTTT,.,TRBV27,.,TRBJ1-5
CASSLWAGPSYEQYF,TGTGCCAGCAGTTTATGGGCGGGACCCTCCTACGAGCAGTACTTC,.,TRBV28,.,TRBJ2-7
CASTRWAEREANTGELFF,TGTGCCAGCACCCGCTGGGCAGAAAGAGAAGCGAACACCGGGGAGCTGTTTTTT,.,TRBV21-1,.,TRBJ2-2
CASSALLLAGRGEQYF,TGCGCCAGCAGCGCGCTCTTATTAGCGGGCCGTGGCGAGCAGTACTTC,TRBD2,TRBV5-1,.,TRBJ2-7
CASCRGGNEKLFF,TGTGCCAGCTGTAGAGGAGGAAATGAAAAACTGTTTTTT,.,TRBV28,.,TRBJ1-4
CASSQGGYNEQFF,TGTGCCAGCAGCCAAGGAGGCTACAATGAGCAGTTCTTC,.,TRBV3-1/TRBV3-2,.,TRBJ2-1
CASSLLAGAYGYTF,TGTGCCAGCAGCCTCTTAGCAGGGGCTTATGGCTACACCTTC,.,TRBV5-8,.,TRBJ1-2
CASSEMAAMNTEAFF,TGTGCCAGCAGTGAAATGGCGGCTATGAACACTGAAGCTTTCTTT,.,TRBV2,.,TRBJ1-1
CSVREAWSATEAFF,TGCAGCGTTCGGGAGGCATGGAGCGCAACTGAAGCTTTCTTT,.,TRBV29-1,.,TRBJ1-1
CATTNRGRTDTQYF,TGTGCCACCACAAACAGGGGGCGGACAGATACGCAGTATTTT,TRBD1,TRBV24-1,.,TRBJ2-3
CASSILGGPSEKLFF,TGTGCCAGTAGTATATTGGGGGGGCCGAGTGAAAAACTGTTTTTT,.,TRBV19,.,TRBJ1-4
CASRRAGATGELFF,TGTGCCAGTAGGCGAGCGGGAGCGACCGGGGAGCTGTTTTTT,TRBD2,TRBV19,once,TRBJ2-2